This entry is about one T cell receptor (beta chain). TRB was amplified by touch-down multiplex PCR, primer pools A and B combined. From the multiplex PCR reads, TCRdb lists one entry per CDR3 protein and no DNA. The sample has under 8,500 distinct CDR3 sequences; the top ten hold around 8.9%. CDR3 length: 13 amino acids. Germline-derived CDR1 and CDR2 are MRHNA and SNTAGT. Each sample's input was roughly 270 ng genomic DNA, some 38,000 genome equivalents. This entry is derived from a study of T cell clusters in autoimmune cytopenias. This sample also belongs to another study, concerning T cell repertoires in aging, cancer and after chemotherapy.

The sequence came from a human donor in good health. The chain employs TRBV6-4 and TRBJ1-6; TCRdb proposes TRBD1, but this gene call is untestable without DNA. Sequencing was performed on peripheral blood. The CDR3 here is CAIMASGTPVAFF.